One and the same sample provided the 29 T cell receptor beta chains below, sequenced in a study of molecular identifiers for immune sequencing clone quantification (dated by TCRdb to about 2018). The protocol used for the library was PCR. Instrument on record: Illumina HiSeq 4000. The raw public data were reprocessed by TCRdb itself: fastp quality trimming at Q25, MiXCR clonotype calling, in-frame beta chains only. A single entry per CDR3 protein holds the most common genes and DNA from its merged rows. This sample is represented by about 640,000 distinct CDR3 sequences; just under 20% of them were singletons. Together, the top ten hold 0.85% of the sample. The specimen sequenced was naive CD8+ T cells from blood, with Jurkat cell RNA spiked in. The cell subset or site label, as the study defines it: FACS-sorted CD8+CD4-CCR7+CD45RA+ naive T cells. These receptors were collected from a human donor in good health. Some libraries in this study had Jurkat cell RNA spiked in.

This clonotype has only one observation. One end of the junction is discordant with germline, which a read error may explain. This chain joins TRBV12-3 or TRBV12-4 and TRBJ1-1, with D maybe TRBD1 (6 bases). This CDR3 region has 14 residues. The chain's CDR3 is CAGRGPTGNTEAFF. CDR3 DNA sequence: TGTGCCGGCAGGGGACCGACAGGGAACACTGAAGCTTTCTTT.

About this clonotype: A much larger clone sits a single nucleotide away, making a read error possible. The chain employs TRBV30 and TRBJ2-5; D may be TRBD2 (7 bases). The CDR3 runs to 14 residues. Germline CDR1 and CDR2: GTSNPN and SVGIG (reference sequence). DNA for the CDR3: TGTGCCTGGAGTCGGCGGGGGCGTCAAGAGACCCGGTACTTC. Translation: CAWSRRGRQETRYF.

The sample holds many counts of this clonotype. The chain carries TRBV2 and TRBJ2-5; D is uncertain. The CDR3 covers 13 residues. CDR1 is SNHLY, CDR2 FYNNEI, per germline. Trimming took 4 bases from V and 2 from J, leaving 8 bases between them. Here the CDR3 DNA reads TGTGCCAGCAGTGCCCCCTCACAAGAGACCCAGTACTTC. Its protein product is CASSAPSQETQYF.

In the case of this clonotype: A much larger clone lies one base from this, so it may be a read error. The chain is built from TRBV10-3 and TRBJ2-7; D is unresolved. The CDR3 loop spans 13 amino acids. The germline gives CDR1 ENHRY, CDR2 SYGVKD. CDR3 protein: CAIRPNTRFEQCF. CDR3 sequence (DNA): TGTGCCATCAGACCGAATACGAGATTCGAGCAGTGCTTC.

In regard to this clonotype: The junction and the germline gene differ at one end; a read error may be behind it. The chain couples TRBV20-1 to TRBJ2-7; 11 bases are shared with TRBD2. CDR3 size: 15 residues. CDR1 is DFQATT and CDR2 is SNEGSKA in the germline V gene (reference sequence). CDR3 residues: CSARGLAGFSYGQYF. The CDR3 bases are TGCAGTGCTAGAGGACTAGCGGGATTCTCCTACGGGCAGTACTTC.

This clonotype has a handful of counts. A read error may be the cause here, since a much bigger clone is one base away. The rearrangement uses TRBV28 and TRBJ2-3, with 10 bases identical to TRBD1. This CDR3 spans 16 amino acids. The germline V gene has CDR1 MDHEN and CDR2 SYDVKM. In DNA form, the CDR3 reads TGTGCCAGCAGGGAAGAGGGACAGGGGTTCACAGAGACGCAGTATTTT. Amino acid sequence: CASREEGQGFTETQYF.

This clonotype showed up many times. The chain has TRBV9 and TRBJ2-7; D gene unclear. This CDR3 has 15 residues. V dropped 0 bases and J dropped 0 bases, with 10 bases sitting between them. Germline CDR1 reads SGDLS; CDR2 reads YYNGEE. In nucleotides, the CDR3 is TGTGCCAGCAGCGTAGGAGTAGATAGCTCCTACGAGCAGTACTTC. Translating it yields CASSVGVDSSYEQYF.

The gene calls are TRBV9 and TRBJ2-2; D is possibly TRBD2 (7 bases). The germline V gene has CDR1 SGDLS and CDR2 YYNGEE. Trimming pared 2 bases from V and 4 bases from J, leaving 12 bases between. The CDR3 has 15 amino acids. For the CDR3, the DNA is TGTGCCAGCAGCGTCAGCCGGGGGGCCACCGGGGAGCTGTTTTTT. Protein sequence: CASSVSRGATGELFF.

This clonotype has at least ten counts. The gene calls are TRBV5-1 and TRBJ2-3; D tentatively fits TRBD1 or TRBD2 (5 bases each). The V and J ends lost 6 bases and 2 bases respectively, with 13 bases between them. CDR1 is SGHRS and CDR2 is YFSETQ in the germline V gene. This CDR3 comprises 14 residues. CDR3 sequence: CASTRGPITDTQYF. CDR3 DNA: TGCGCCAGCACCCGGGGACCCATCACAGATACGCAGTATTTT.

CDR3 sequence (DNA): TGTGCCAGCAGCTTTCTCCCCAGGAACACTGAAGCTTTCTTT. Protein product: CASSFLPRNTEAFF. The chain has TRBV11-2 and TRBJ1-1, with D unclear. CDR1 SGHAT and CDR2 FQNNGV come from the germline V gene. The V and J ends lost 3 bases and 1 base respectively, with 9 bases between them. The CDR3 extends over 14 amino acids.

This clonotype was counted a few times. The chain employs TRBV12-3 or TRBV12-4 and TRBJ2-3, with a possible D match to TRBD1 (5 bases). This CDR3 comprises 15 residues. The V end was cut by 8 bases, the J end by 3 bases, with 18 bases between. The CDR3 protein is CASRLGLLWTDTQYF. For the CDR3, the DNA is TGTGCCAGCCGACTGGGGCTTTTGTGGACAGATACGCAGTATTTT.

This rearrangement joins TRBV5-3 to TRBJ2-3; 7 nucleotides match TRBD2. TRBV5-3 is marked as an open reading frame, function uncertain. V lost 8 bases and J lost 1; bases outside the gene matches: 10. CDR3 size: 15 residues. The CDR3 region is CASKPGGRGTDTQYF. CDR3 sequence (DNA): TGTGCCAGCAAACCGGGGGGAAGAGGCACAGATACGCAGTATTTT.

As regards this clonotype: With a much larger clone just one base away, this may be a read error. V usage is TRBV4-3 and J usage is TRBJ1-4; D remains unclear. V gave up 2 bases and J gave up 10 bases, with 17 bases separating them. There are 15 residues in the CDR3. Looked up from germline, CDR1 is LGHNA and CDR2 is YSLEER. This CDR3 is CASSQPGPSLGKLFF. CDR3 DNA: TGCGCCAGCAGCCAACCAGGACCGAGCTTGGGAAAACTGTTTTTT.

The V call is TRBV11-2, the J call TRBJ2-2, with 10 bases that match TRBD1. The J segment lost 4 bases and the V segment lost 5 bases, leaving 7 bases of the junction unmatched. CDR1 is SGHAT, CDR2 FQNNGV, per germline. The length of the CDR3 is 16 residues. CDR3 loop: CASSTPGTGATGELFF. The CDR3 region has the DNA TGTGCCAGCAGCACGCCCGGGACAGGGGCCACCGGGGAGCTGTTTTTT.

This clonotype was found many times. This chain joins TRBV4-3 and TRBJ1-5; no firm D call. Germline CDR1 is LGHNA and CDR2 is YSLEER. The CDR3 covers 13 residues. The V and J ends lost 1 base and 7 bases respectively, with 8 bases between them. The CDR3 DNA is TGCGCCAGCAGCCAAGCCGGGAGACAGCCCCAGCATTTT. It codes for CASSQAGRQPQHF.

This clonotype has at least ten counts. The chain is built from TRBV6-2 or TRBV6-3 and TRBJ1-1; no clear D gene. Germline CDR1 MNHEY, CDR2 SVGEGT. The CDR3 is made up of 13 amino acids. Trimming shortened V by 0 bases and J by 4 bases, and 6 bases separated the two germline ends. In nucleotides, the CDR3 is TGTGCCAGCAGTTACTCGTTAGCCACTGAAGCTTTCTTT. Translating gives CASSYSLATEAFF.

The V call is TRBV2, the J call TRBJ1-5; possible D gene TRBD1, 5 bases. The V end was cut by 6 bases, the J end by 5 bases, with 8 bases between. Per germline, CDR1 SNHLY and CDR2 FYNNEI. The CDR3 is 12 residues long. The CDR3 nucleotides read TGTGCCAGCAGGGGGGTTTATCAGCCCCAGCATTTT. Its translation is CASRGVYQPQHF.

This rearrangement joins TRBV7-9 to TRBJ2-7; D is undetermined. The CDR3 spans 12 residues. Germline lookup yields CDR1 SEHNR and CDR2 FQNEAQ (reference sequence). Trimming took off 7 bases at V and 3 bases at J, with 10 bases between the two ends. DNA of the CDR3: TGTGCCAGCACCTCAATTCACTACGAGCAGTACTTC. Protein sequence: CASTSIHYEQYF.

This clonotype was observed many times. The chain uses TRBV29-1 and TRBJ2-1; 7 bases line up with TRBD1. Germline CDR1 SQVTM, CDR2 ANQGSEA. This CDR3 region has 15 residues. Losses at the gene ends were 3 bases for V and 4 bases for J; bases not matched to a gene: 9. The CDR3 here is CSVDPPQGEYNEQFF. As DNA, the CDR3 is TGCAGCGTTGACCCCCCCCAGGGGGAGTACAATGAGCAGTTCTTC.

This clonotype was seen repeatedly, ten times or more. The chain uses TRBV12-3 or TRBV12-4 and TRBJ1-4; D may be TRBD1 (5 bases). CDR3 length: 13 residues. Between the trimmed V and J ends, which lost 1 base and 8 bases, there was a span of 8 bases. CDR3 residues: CASSLEGWEKLFF. In nucleotides, the CDR3 is TGTGCCAGCAGTTTAGAGGGGTGGGAAAAACTGTTTTTT.

The chain has TRBV4-3 and TRBJ1-1, with a weak D call TRBD1 (5 bases). V lost 2 bases to trimming and J lost 8 bases, with 12 bases between them. The germline V gene has CDR1 LGHNA and CDR2 YSLEER. The CDR3 has 13 amino acids. DNA of the CDR3: TGCGCCAGCAGCCAACTAGACAGAGTCGAAGCTTTCTTT. Translating it yields CASSQLDRVEAFF.

At least ten counts were recorded for this clonotype. CDR3 DNA sequence: TGCGCCAGCAGCCAAGGGACAGGGGCCTACAATGAGCAGTTCTTC. The encoded protein is CASSQGTGAYNEQFF. This chain links TRBV4-1 with TRBJ2-1; 9 nucleotides align to TRBD1. CDR1 is MGHRA and CDR2 is YSYEKL in the germline V gene. The J segment lost 2 bases and the V segment lost 1 base, leaving 0 bases of the junction unmatched. The CDR3 consists of 15 residues.

This clonotype was counted at least ten times. The chain links TRBV2 to TRBJ1-1; D unclear. The CDR3 sequence is 14 residues long. Germline V CDR1 and CDR2: SNHLY, FYNNEI. With 5 bases removed from V and 1 base from J, the gap between germline ends came to 11 bases. CDR3 nucleotides: TGTGCCAGCAGTCCATACGAGCGGAACACTGAAGCTTTCTTT. Its translation is CASSPYERNTEAFF.

This clonotype was counted at least ten times. The V and J genes are TRBV6-5 and TRBJ1-4; TRBD1 matches 8 bases. Germline lookup yields CDR1 MNHEY and CDR2 SVGAGI. The CDR3 is 15 amino acids. V shed 6 bases and J 8 bases; nucleotides not matched to a gene: 11. Here the CDR3 DNA reads TGTGCCAGCAGAAAGGGAGACAGGGGATACGAAAAACTGTTTTTT. Amino acid sequence: CASRKGDRGYEKLFF.

This clonotype came up once. The genes are TRBV19 and TRBJ1-1; D is undetermined. This CDR3 is 18 amino acids long. Germline loops: CDR1 LNHDA, CDR2 SQIVND (reference sequence). Trimming took off 4 bases at V and 0 bases at J, with 21 bases between the two ends. The CDR3 DNA reads as TGTGCCAGTAGTACGAACCTCCTCCTCGGGGAGGTGAACACTGAAGCTTTCTTT. Protein product: CASSTNLLLGEVNTEAFF.

This clonotype occurred a few times. The V and J genes are TRBV5-6 and TRBJ1-3, with D possibly matching TRBD1 (5 bases). This CDR3 contains 18 residues. CDR1 and CDR2 (germline): SGHDT, YYEEEE. Between the trimmed V and J ends, which lost 3 bases and 0 bases, there was a span of 19 bases. In DNA form, the CDR3 reads TGTGCCAGCAGCTATAAGACCAGGGACGTTTACTCTGGAAACACCATATATTTT. As protein: CASSYKTRDVYSGNTIYF.

This clonotype was counted at least ten times. The chain carries TRBV10-1 and TRBJ2-5; unclear D gene. The CDR3 has 14 amino acids. Per germline, CDR1 WNHNN and CDR2 SYGVQD (reference sequence). Trimming pared 0 bases from V and 1 base from J, leaving 6 bases between. CDR3 sequence: CASSESTVQETQYF. The CDR3, as DNA: TGCGCCAGCAGTGAGTCGACGGTCCAAGAGACCCAGTACTTC.

The table lists this clonotype with many counts. J is TRBJ1-6 and V is TRBV6-6; a weak D match, TRBD1 (6 bases). This CDR3 contains 14 residues. The germline gives CDR1 MNHNY, CDR2 SVGAGI (reference sequence). V shed 5 bases and J shed 7 bases, with 12 bases lying between them. The CDR3 region has the DNA TGTGCCAGCAGTCTCAGGGGCTGGAATTCACCCCTCCACTTT. This sequence encodes CASSLRGWNSPLHF.

The CDR3: CAISESLGGTLAGEPPETQYF. CDR3 in DNA: TGTGCCATCAGTGAGTCTCTTGGGGGCACTTTAGCGGGGGAGCCACCAGAGACCCAGTACTTC. The genes are TRBV10-3 and TRBJ2-5; the match to TRBD2 covers 9 bases. Trimming cost V 0 bases and J 4 bases; bases outside gene matches: 21. This CDR3 comprises 21 residues. The germline gives CDR1 ENHRY, CDR2 SYGVKD.